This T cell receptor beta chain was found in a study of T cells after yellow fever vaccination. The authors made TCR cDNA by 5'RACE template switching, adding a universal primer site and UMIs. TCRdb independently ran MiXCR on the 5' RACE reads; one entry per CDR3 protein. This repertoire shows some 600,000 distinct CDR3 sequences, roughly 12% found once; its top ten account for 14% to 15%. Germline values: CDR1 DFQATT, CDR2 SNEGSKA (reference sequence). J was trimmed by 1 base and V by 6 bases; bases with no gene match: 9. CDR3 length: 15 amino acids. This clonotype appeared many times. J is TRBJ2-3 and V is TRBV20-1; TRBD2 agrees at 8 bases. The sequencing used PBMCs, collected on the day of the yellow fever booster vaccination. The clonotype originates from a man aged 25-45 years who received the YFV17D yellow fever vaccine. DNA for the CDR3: TGCAGTGCCGGTCCTAGCGGGTGGGGCACAGATACGCAGTATTTT. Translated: CSAGPSGWGTDTQYF.